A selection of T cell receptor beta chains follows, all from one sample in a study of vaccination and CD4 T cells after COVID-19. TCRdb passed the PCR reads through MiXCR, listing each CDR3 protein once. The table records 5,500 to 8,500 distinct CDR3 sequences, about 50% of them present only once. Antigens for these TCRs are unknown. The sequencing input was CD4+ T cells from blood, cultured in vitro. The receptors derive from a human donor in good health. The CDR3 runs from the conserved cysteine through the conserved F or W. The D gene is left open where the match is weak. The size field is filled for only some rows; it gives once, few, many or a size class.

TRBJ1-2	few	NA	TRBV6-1	CASRKANTNYGYTF	TGTGCCAGCAGAAAAGCAAACACAAACTATGGCTACACCTTC
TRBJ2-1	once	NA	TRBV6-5	CASSYGQVIGNEQFF	TGTGCCAGCAGTTACGGCCAGGTAATAGGCAATGAGCAGTTCTTC
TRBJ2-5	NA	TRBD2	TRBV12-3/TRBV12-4	CASSRGLAGWSETQYF	TGTGCCAGCAGCCGTGGACTAGCGGGGTGGAGTGAGACCCAGTACTTC
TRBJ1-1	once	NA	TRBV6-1	CASIKQGGNTEAFF	TGTGCCAGCATTAAACAGGGAGGTAACACTGAAGCTTTCTTT
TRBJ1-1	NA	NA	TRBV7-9	CASSLAGAGDEAFF	TGTGCCAGCAGCTTAGCAGGTGCAGGGGATGAAGCTTTCTTT
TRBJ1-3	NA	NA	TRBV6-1	CASSEGGRPGNTIYF	TGTGCCAGCAGTGAGGGGGGGCGTCCTGGAAACACCATATATTTT
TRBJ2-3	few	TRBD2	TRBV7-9	CASSLGGGGLRTDTQYF	TGTGCCAGCAGCTTAGGGGGCGGGGGTCTCCGCACAGATACGCAGTATTTT
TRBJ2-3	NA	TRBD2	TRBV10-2	CASSEPTSGGAPDTQYF	TGCGCCAGCAGTGAGCCGACTAGCGGGGGGGCTCCAGATACGCAGTATTTT
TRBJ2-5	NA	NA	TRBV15	CATSRDGWETQYF	TGTGCCACCAGCAGAGATGGGTGGGAGACCCAGTACTTC
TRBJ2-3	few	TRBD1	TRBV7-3	CASSLGQVTDTQYF	TGTGCCAGCAGCTTGGGACAGGTTACAGATACGCAGTATTTT
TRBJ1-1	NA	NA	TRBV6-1	CASSNPFTGNTEAFF	TGTGCCAGCAGTAACCCATTTACAGGGAACACTGAAGCTTTCTTT
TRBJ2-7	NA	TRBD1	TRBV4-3	CASSQVLGQGSYEQYF	TGCGCCAGCAGCCAAGTCTTAGGACAGGGGTCCTACGAGCAGTACTTC
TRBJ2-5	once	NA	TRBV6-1	CASSDFNGEETQYF	TGTGCCAGCAGTGATTTCAACGGGGAAGAGACCCAGTACTTC
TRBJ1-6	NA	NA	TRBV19	CASSIGLSSYNSPLHF	TGTGCCAGTAGCATCGGACTAAGCTCCTATAATTCACCCCTCCACTTT
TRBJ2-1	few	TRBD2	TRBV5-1	CASSLAGGEYNEQFF	TGCGCCAGCAGCTTGGCCGGGGGGGAGTACAATGAGCAGTTCTTC
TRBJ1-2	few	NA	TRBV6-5	CASSYGGAEGYTF	TGTGCCAGCAGTTATGGGGGCGCGGAGGGCTACACCTTC
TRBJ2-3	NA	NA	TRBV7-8	CASSPWTTGRDTQYF	TGTGCCAGCAGCCCCTGGACGACGGGGAGGGATACGCAGTATTTT
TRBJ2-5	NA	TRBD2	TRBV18	CASSPSSGGIQETQYF	TGTGCCAGCTCACCTTCTAGCGGGGGGATCCAAGAGACCCAGTACTTC
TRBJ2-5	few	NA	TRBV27	CASSPDRTGTQYF	TGTGCCAGCAGTCCAGACAGGACGGGGACCCAGTACTTC
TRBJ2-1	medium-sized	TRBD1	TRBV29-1	CSLGQGPTVEQFF	TGCAGCTTGGGACAGGGCCCCACGGTTGAGCAGTTCTTC
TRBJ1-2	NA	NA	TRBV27	CASSLLGVRSYTF	TGTGCCAGCAGTTTACTGGGGGTTCGGAGCTACACCTTC
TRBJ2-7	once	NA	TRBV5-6	CASSLVQRQSSYEQYF	TGTGCCAGCAGCTTGGTTCAGCGGCAAAGCTCCTACGAGCAGTACTTC
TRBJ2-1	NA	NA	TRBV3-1	CASSQATANEQFF	TGTGCCAGCAGCCAAGCGACGGCGAATGAGCAGTTCTTC
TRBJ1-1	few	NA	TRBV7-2	CASSLVWTEAFF	TGTGCCAGCAGCTTAGTTTGGACTGAAGCTTTCTTT
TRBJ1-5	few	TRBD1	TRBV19	CASSRTGRFQPQHF	TGTGCCAGTAGTCGGACAGGGAGGTTTCAGCCCCAGCATTTT
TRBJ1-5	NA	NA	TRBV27	CASSYGWTQPQHF	TGTGCCAGCAGTTATGGATGGACTCAGCCCCAGCATTTT
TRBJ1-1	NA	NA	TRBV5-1	CASSLAGDEAFF	TGCGCCAGCAGCTTGGCAGGGGATGAAGCTTTCTTT
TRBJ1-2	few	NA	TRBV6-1	CASRPGPPGGYTF	TGTGCCAGCAGACCCGGGCCCCCGGGAGGCTACACCTTC
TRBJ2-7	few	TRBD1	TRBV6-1	CAVGQGSSSEQYF	TGTGCCGTTGGACAGGGAAGTTCCTCCGAGCAGTACTTC
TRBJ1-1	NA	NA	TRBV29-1	CSVEFKGGMAFF	TGCAGCGTTGAATTTAAGGGAGGGATGGCTTTCTTT
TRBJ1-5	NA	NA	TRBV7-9	CASSAQDQPQHF	TGTGCCAGCAGCGCACAGGATCAGCCCCAGCATTTT
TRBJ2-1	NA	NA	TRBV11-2	CASRLESEQFF	TGTGCCAGCAGGTTAGAGTCTGAGCAGTTCTTC
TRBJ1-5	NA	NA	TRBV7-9	CAIGGNQPQHF	TGTGCTATTGGGGGAAATCAGCCCCAGCATTTT
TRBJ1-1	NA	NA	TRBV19	CASSITATLNTEAFF	TGTGCCAGTAGTATCACGGCCACCCTGAACACTGAAGCTTTCTTT
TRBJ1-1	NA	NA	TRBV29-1	CSVEEPGNANTEAFF	TGCAGCGTTGAAGAACCGGGGAATGCGAACACTGAAGCTTTCTTT
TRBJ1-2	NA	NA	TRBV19	CASSMQGWGNGYTF	TGTGCCAGTAGTATGCAAGGATGGGGAAATGGCTACACCTTC
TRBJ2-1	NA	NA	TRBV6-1	CASTHGYEQFF	TGTGCCAGCACCCACGGGTATGAGCAGTTCTTC
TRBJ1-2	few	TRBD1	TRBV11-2	CASSPPGTGLLYGYTF	TGTGCCAGCAGCCCCCCCGGGACAGGGTTATTATATGGCTACACCTTC
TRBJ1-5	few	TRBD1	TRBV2	CASSDSGGSRQPQHF	TGTGCCAGCAGTGATTCAGGGGGTTCAAGGCAGCCCCAGCATTTT
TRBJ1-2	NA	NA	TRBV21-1	CASSKEGKGYTF	TGTGCCAGCAGCAAAGAAGGGAAAGGCTACACCTTC
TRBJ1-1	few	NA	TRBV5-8	CASSSYSEAFF	TGTGCCAGCAGCTCCTACTCTGAAGCTTTCTTT
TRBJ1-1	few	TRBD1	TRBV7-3	CASSPKGQANTEAFF	TGTGCCAGCAGCCCGAAAGGACAGGCGAACACTGAAGCTTTCTTT